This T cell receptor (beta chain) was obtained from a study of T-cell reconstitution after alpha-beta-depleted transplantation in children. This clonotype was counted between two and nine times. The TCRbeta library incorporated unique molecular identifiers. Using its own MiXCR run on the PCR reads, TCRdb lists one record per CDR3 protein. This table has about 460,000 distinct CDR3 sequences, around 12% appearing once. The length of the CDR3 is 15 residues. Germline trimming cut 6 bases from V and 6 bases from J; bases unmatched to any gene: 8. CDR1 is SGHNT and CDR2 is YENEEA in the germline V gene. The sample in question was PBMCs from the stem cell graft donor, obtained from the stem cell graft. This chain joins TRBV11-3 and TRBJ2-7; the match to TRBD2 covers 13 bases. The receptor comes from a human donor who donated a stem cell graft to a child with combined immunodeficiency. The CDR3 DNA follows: TGTGCCAGCAGTACCTCTGGGACTAGCGGGGTCGAGCAGTACTTC. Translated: CASSTSGTSGVEQYF.